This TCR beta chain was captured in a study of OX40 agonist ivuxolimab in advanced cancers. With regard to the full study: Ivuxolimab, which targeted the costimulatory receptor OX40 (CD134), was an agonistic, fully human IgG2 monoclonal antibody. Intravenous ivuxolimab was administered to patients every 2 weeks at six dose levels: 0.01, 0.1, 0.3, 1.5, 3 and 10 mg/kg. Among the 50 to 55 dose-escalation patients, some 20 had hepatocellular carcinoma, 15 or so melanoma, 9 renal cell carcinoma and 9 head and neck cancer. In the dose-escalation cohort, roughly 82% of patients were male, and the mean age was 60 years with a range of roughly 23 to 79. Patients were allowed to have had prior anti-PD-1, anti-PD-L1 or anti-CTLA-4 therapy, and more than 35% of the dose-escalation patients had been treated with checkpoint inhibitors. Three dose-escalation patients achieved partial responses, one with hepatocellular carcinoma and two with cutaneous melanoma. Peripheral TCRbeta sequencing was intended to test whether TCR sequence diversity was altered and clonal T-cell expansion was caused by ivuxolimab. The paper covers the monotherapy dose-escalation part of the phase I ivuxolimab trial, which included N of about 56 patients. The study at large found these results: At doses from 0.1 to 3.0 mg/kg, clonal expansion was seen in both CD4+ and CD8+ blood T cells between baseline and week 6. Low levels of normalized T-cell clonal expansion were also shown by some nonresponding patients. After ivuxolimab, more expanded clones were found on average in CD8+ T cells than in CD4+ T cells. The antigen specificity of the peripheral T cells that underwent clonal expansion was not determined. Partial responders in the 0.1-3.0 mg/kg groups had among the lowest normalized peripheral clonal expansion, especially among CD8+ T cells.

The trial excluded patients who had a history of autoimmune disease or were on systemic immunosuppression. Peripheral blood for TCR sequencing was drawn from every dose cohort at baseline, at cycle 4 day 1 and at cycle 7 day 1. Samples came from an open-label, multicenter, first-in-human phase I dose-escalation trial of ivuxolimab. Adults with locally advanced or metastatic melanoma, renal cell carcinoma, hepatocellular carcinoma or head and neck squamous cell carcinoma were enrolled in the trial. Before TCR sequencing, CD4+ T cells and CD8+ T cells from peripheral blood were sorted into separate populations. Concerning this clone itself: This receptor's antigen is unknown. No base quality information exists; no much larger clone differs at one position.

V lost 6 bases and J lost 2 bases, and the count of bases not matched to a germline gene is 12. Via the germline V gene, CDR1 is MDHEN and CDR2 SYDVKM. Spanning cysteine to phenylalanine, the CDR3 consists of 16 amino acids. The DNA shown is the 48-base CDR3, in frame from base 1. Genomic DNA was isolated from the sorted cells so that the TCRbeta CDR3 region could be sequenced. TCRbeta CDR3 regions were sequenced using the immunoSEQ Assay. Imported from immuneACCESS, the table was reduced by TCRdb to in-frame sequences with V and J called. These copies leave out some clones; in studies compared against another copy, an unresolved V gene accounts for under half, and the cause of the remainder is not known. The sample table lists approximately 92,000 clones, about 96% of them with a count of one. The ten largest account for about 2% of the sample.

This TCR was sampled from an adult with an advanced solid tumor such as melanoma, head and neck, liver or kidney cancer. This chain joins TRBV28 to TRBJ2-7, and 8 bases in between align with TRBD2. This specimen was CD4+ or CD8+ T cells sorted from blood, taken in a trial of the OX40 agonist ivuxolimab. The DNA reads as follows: TGTGCCAGCAGACTCCAGGGTAGCGGGATAACCTACGAGCAGTACTTC. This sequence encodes CASRLQGSGITYEQYF. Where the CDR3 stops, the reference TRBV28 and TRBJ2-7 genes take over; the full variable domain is DVKVTQSSRYLVKRTGEKVFLECVQDMDHENMFWYRQDPGLGLRLIYFSYDVKMKEKGDIPEGYSVSREKKERFSLILESASTNQTSMYLCASRLQGSGITYEQYFGPGTRLTVT.